Following are 18 T cell receptor beta chains from one sample sequenced in a study of blood T cell repertoires in COVID-19. The method was immunoSEQ multiplex PCR; TCRdb's version includes in-frame clones alone and lacks a portion of them. The repertoire holds 110,000 to 150,000 clones, with approximately 80% as singletons. The sequenced sample consisted of peripheral blood. These receptors originate from a woman in her fifties or sixties with acute or convalescent COVID-19.

This clone was picked up a small number of times. The chain links TRBV19 to TRBJ1-5, with a tentative D call TRBD1 (5 bases). The length of the CDR3 is 17 residues. CDR1 is LNHDA and CDR2 is SQIVND in the germline V gene (reference sequence). Trimming took 7 bases from V and 1 from J, leaving 20 bases between them. CDR3 DNA: TGTGCCAGTATGAGAGGGGACGGAGGAGGGAGCAATCAGCCCCAGCATTTT. Amino acids: CASMRGDGGGSNQPQHF. Drawing the rest from reference TRBV19 and TRBJ1-5, the complete variable domain is DGGITQSPKYLFRKEGQNVTLSCEQNLNHDAMYWYRQDPGQGLRLIYYSQIVNDFQKGDIAEGYSVSREKKESFPLTVTSAQKNPTAFYLCASMRGDGGGSNQPQHFGDGTRLSIL.

The rearrangement uses TRBV5-1 and TRBJ1-3; 7 bases map to TRBD1. J gave up 2 bases and V 4 bases, and 9 bases lay outside the gene matches. The CDR3 spans 16 residues. Germline lookup yields CDR1 SGHRS and CDR2 YFSETQ. CDR3 sequence (DNA): TGCGCCAGCAGCACACAGGGGCCGGCTGCTGGAAACACCATATATTTT. This translates into CASSTQGPAAGNTIYF.

The chain employs TRBV6-5 and TRBJ2-3; perhaps TRBD2 as D (7 bases). Germline V gene data show CDR1 as MNHEY and CDR2 as SVGAGI. V lost 4 bases to trimming and J lost 2 bases, with 16 bases between them. This CDR3 has 16 residues. Here the CDR3 reads CASSLGGQEFTDTQYF. The CDR3 bases are TGTGCCAGCAGTTTGGGGGGGCAGGAGTTCACAGATACGCAGTATTTT.

V usage is TRBV20-1 and J usage is TRBJ2-1, with 7 bases identical to TRBD2. The germline CDR1 and CDR2 sequences are DFQATT and SNEGSKA (reference sequence). CDR3 size: 14 residues. After removal of 3 bases from V and 2 bases from J, the junction contained 4 bases not matched to a gene. In nucleotides, the CDR3 is TGCAGTGCTAGTCGGGGGGATCCCTACAATGAGCAGTTCTTC. Amino acids: CSASRGDPYNEQFF.

The chain links TRBV19 to TRBJ2-7; TRBD1 aligns across 12 bases. The CDR3 has 14 amino acids. The germline V gene has CDR1 LNHDA and CDR2 SQIVND (reference sequence). The J segment lost 5 bases and the V segment lost 4 bases, leaving 3 bases of the junction unmatched. CDR3 bases: TGTGCCAGTAGTAGGGGACAGGGGGCTCACGAGCAGTACTTC. It translates to CASSRGQGAHEQYF.

The genes are TRBV7-9 and TRBJ2-3, with a tentative D call TRBD2 (6 bases). The CDR3 totals 16 residues. CDR1 and CDR2 from the germline V gene are SEHNR and FQNEAQ (reference sequence). Trimming pared 0 bases from V and 1 base from J, leaving 11 bases between. Written as DNA, the CDR3 is TGTGCCAGCAGCTTAGCCACCGGGAGTCGCACAGATACGCAGTATTTT. Translating it yields CASSLATGSRTDTQYF.

The rearrangement links TRBV10-3 to TRBJ1-5; the match to TRBD1 covers 7 bases. CDR3 length: 14 residues. Germline trimming cut 4 bases from V and 7 bases from J; bases unmatched to any gene: 7. Germline assignment: CDR1 ENHRY and CDR2 SYGVKD. Here the CDR3 reads CAISATGDGQPQHF. In DNA form, the CDR3 reads TGTGCCATCAGTGCTACAGGGGACGGCCAGCCCCAGCATTTT.

This clone was counted once. The rearrangement uses TRBV18 and TRBJ2-1, with TRBD2 as a possible D gene (5 bases). V lost 0 bases and J 0 bases, leaving 6 bases between the germline ends. The germline V gene has CDR1 KGHSH and CDR2 LQKENI. This CDR3 is 15 amino acids long. Written as DNA, the CDR3 is TGTGCCAGCTCACCACCGGGGAGCTCCTACAATGAGCAGTTCTTC. Protein sequence: CASSPPGSSYNEQFF.

This clone is a singleton in its sample. This rearrangement joins TRBV11-1 to TRBJ1-1; D gene ambiguous. There are 16 residues in the CDR3. CDR1 and CDR2 (germline): SGHAT, FQDESV (reference sequence). Between the trimmed V and J ends, which lost 0 bases and 5 bases, there was a span of 16 bases. Written as DNA, the CDR3 is TGTGCCAGCAGCTTAGCATCCTTTGGAGGGATAACTGAAGCTTTCTTT. It specifies CASSLASFGGITEAFF.

The chain links TRBV3-1 (or the pseudogene TRBV3-2) to TRBJ1-1, with D perhaps TRBD1 (6 bases). Germline V gives CDR1 LGHDT, CDR2 YNNKEL (reference sequence). Trimming removed 1 base from V and 3 bases from J, with 15 bases in between. The length of the CDR3 is 16 residues. The DNA of the CDR3 is TGTGCCAGCAGCCAAGCTGGGGCAGGGGAATACACTGAAGCTTTCTTT. It is translated as CASSQAGAGEYTEAFF.

The chain employs TRBV15 and TRBJ1-1; D perhaps matches TRBD1 (6 bases). The V gene's germline CDR1 is LNHNV and CDR2 YYDKDF (reference sequence). The V end was cut by 5 bases, the J end by 7 bases, with 14 bases between. The CDR3 contains 13 residues. As DNA, the CDR3 is TGTGCCACCAGCCCTCTAGGGGGGGGTGAAGCTTTCTTT. It codes for CATSPLGGGEAFF.

The chain couples TRBV18 to TRBJ1-3; 8 bases align to TRBD1. V shed 3 bases and J 4 bases; nucleotides not matched to a gene: 5. The CDR3 has 15 residues. Germline CDR1 is KGHSH and CDR2 is LQKENI. The CDR3 DNA is TGTGCCAGCTCACCCGCGACAGGGGAAGGAAACACCATATATTTT. Protein: CASSPATGEGNTIYF.

With respect to this clone: The junction departs from the called germline gene at one end, perhaps through a read error. The rearrangement links TRBV5-1 to TRBJ2-3, with 9 positions matching TRBD2. CDR1 SGHRS and CDR2 YFSETQ come from the germline V gene. This CDR3 has 16 amino acids. CDR3 sequence (DNA): TGCGCCCGCAGCGCCGACGCGGGGGGGGGCACAGATACGCAGTATTTT. This encodes CARSADAGGGTDTQYF.

V gene TRBV5-1 combines with J gene TRBJ1-1; D perhaps matches TRBD1 (5 bases). The CDR3 covers 15 residues. The germline V gene encodes CDR1 SGHRS and CDR2 YFSETQ. The V gene lost 0 bases and the J gene lost 0 bases, with 9 bases spanning the gap. The CDR3 nucleotides read TGCGCCAGCAGCTTGGCGACAGTCATGAACACTGAAGCTTTCTTT. It specifies CASSLATVMNTEAFF.

This chain joins TRBV9 and TRBJ1-1, with 7 bases identical to TRBD1. V dropped 0 bases and J dropped 1; count of bases not matched to a gene: 6. Germline V gives CDR1 SGDLS, CDR2 YYNGEE. This CDR3 has 16 amino acids. This CDR3 reads CASSVGPGQANTEAFF. The CDR3 DNA follows: TGTGCCAGCAGCGTAGGCCCCGGACAGGCGAACACTGAAGCTTTCTTT.

The chain employs TRBV7-8 and TRBJ1-3; 7 nucleotides agree with TRBD1. The CDR3 runs to 13 residues. CDR1 is SGHVS and CDR2 is FQNEAQ in the germline V gene. V lost 5 bases, J lost 6 bases, and 4 bases stayed unmatched. The CDR3 protein is CASSPGTANTIYF. CDR3 nucleotides: TGTGCCAGCAGCCCCGGGACAGCAAACACCATATATTTT.

The rearrangement joins TRBV3-1 (or the pseudogene TRBV3-2) to TRBJ1-5, with 7 bases aligning to TRBD1. The germline gives CDR1 LGHDT, CDR2 YNNKEL (reference sequence). The CDR3 runs to 15 residues. V shed 4 bases and J 7 bases; nucleotides not matched to a gene: 10. The CDR3 reads CASSPSGQSGQPQHF. The CDR3 coding sequence is TGTGCCAGCAGCCCATCGGGACAGTCAGGGCAGCCCCAGCATTTT.

This clone has just a few counts. The V call is TRBV2, the J call TRBJ1-3, with D perhaps matching TRBD1 (6 bases). V was pared by 5 bases and J by 8 bases, with 19 bases between. Germline V gene data show CDR1 as SNHLY and CDR2 as FYNNEI. CDR3 size: 15 residues. The CDR3 protein is CASSTQGSELDTIYF. The CDR3 DNA is TGTGCCAGCAGTACACAGGGTTCTGAATTAGACACCATATATTTT.